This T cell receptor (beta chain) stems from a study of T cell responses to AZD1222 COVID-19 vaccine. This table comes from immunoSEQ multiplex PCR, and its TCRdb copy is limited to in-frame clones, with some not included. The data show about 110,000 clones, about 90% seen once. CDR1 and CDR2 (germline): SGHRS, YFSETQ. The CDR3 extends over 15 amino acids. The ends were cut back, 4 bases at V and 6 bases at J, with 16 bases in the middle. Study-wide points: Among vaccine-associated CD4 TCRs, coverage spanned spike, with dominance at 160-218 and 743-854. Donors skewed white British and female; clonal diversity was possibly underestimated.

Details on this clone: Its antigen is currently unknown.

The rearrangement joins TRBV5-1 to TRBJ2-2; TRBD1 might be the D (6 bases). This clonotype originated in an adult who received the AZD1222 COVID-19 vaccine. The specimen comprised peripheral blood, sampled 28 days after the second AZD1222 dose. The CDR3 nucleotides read TGCGCCAGCAGCGGAACCGGGACACCCCCCGGGGAGCTGTTTTTT. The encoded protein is CASSGTGTPPGELFF.